This T cell receptor beta chain was sequenced in a study of blood T cell repertoires in COVID-19. Study in general: Both acute and convalescent COVID-19 samples were obtained from the United States, Italy and Spain. PBMCs, B-cell-depleted T cells, or T cells were the source of the cDNA or gDNA that made up the material.

This clone was recorded once. Germline V lookup: CDR1 MNHEY, CDR2 SMNVEV (reference sequence). Trimming cost V 5 bases and J 5 bases; bases outside gene matches: 6. This CDR3 has 14 residues. Original data processing: From reference gene primer amplification, estimates of nucleated cell counts were derived. Sequencing used immunoSEQ multiplex PCR; TCRdb keeps in-frame clones, though not all of them. V, J and clone size reflect that table, while D and trimming were determined from the DNA. The sample includes approximately 300,000 clones, around 89% seen only once; the top ten take roughly 0.8%. Sequencing used peripheral blood. The clonotype originates from a man under 40 with acute or convalescent COVID-19. The chain links TRBV27 to TRBJ1-1; 9 nucleotides line up with TRBD1. CDR3 sequence reads: CASSPFDRGTEAFF. The CDR3 DNA reads as TGTGCCAGCAGTCCCTTCGACAGGGGGACTGAAGCTTTCTTT.